The 17 T cell receptor beta chains presented below share a single source sample, sequenced in a study of control samples from healthy donors and cancer patients. Assay used: immunoSEQ multiplex PCR; TCRdb lists only in-frame clones, some missing. Among roughly 52,000 clones listed, around 95% were seen once. The sequenced sample was blood. Receptor source: a woman aged 25 to 45 in good health.

CDR3 sequence reads: CAPEARTSGSIVHNEQFF. CDR3 nucleotide sequence: TGTGCCCCCGAGGCAAGGACTAGCGGGAGTATCGTCCACAATGAGCAGTTCTTC. The gene calls are TRBV15 and TRBJ2-1; 13 bases are shared with TRBD2. Germline values: CDR1 LNHNV, CDR2 YYDKDF (reference sequence). This CDR3 spans 18 amino acids. Trimming cost V 11 bases and J 5 bases; bases outside gene matches: 18.

The genes are TRBV7-6 and TRBJ2-2; perhaps TRBD1 as D (5 bases). V was pared by 5 bases and J by 4 bases, with 17 bases between. CDR3 length: 16 amino acids. Germline assignment: CDR1 SGHVS and CDR2 FNYEAQ. The CDR3 DNA is TGTGCCAGCAGCCCGAGGTCAGGGAAGGCCACCGGGGAGCTGTTTTTT. Translated, it gives CASSPRSGKATGELFF. Drawing the rest from reference TRBV7-6 and TRBJ2-2, the complete variable domain is GAGVSQSPRYKVTKRGQDVALRCDPISGHVSLYWYRQALGQGPEFLTYFNYEAQQDKSGLPNDRFSAERPEGSISTLTIQRTEQRDSAMYRCASSPRSGKATGELFFGEGSRLTVL.

This clone came up once. This chain joins TRBV7-2 and TRBJ2-1; 7 nucleotides match TRBD2. This CDR3 region has 13 residues. The V gene's germline CDR1 is SGHTA and CDR2 FQGNSA. The trim removed 5 bases at V and 14 bases at J, leaving 12 bases unmatched. The CDR3 DNA is TGTGCCAGCAGCCCCCGGGGGGAGCGGGACGAGTTCTTC. Translation: CASSPRGERDEFF.

The chain couples TRBV19 to TRBJ1-2; D perhaps matches TRBD1 (6 bases). The CDR3 length is 16 residues. CDR1 is LNHDA and CDR2 is SQIVND in the germline V gene (reference sequence). V was shortened by 5 bases and J by 12 bases, with 28 bases between the two germline ends. The DNA for the CDR3 is TGTGCCAGTAGTGCGCCCATCACAGGGACCCGACGGGTCGACACCTTC. Protein: CASSAPITGTRRVDTF. The full variable domain, in which reference TRBV19 and TRBJ1-2 provide the parts outside the CDR3, is DGGITQSPKYLFRKEGQNVTLSCEQNLNHDAMYWYRQDPGQGLRLIYYSQIVNDFQKGDIAEGYSVSREKKESFPLTVTSAQKNPTAFYLCASSAPITGTRRVDTFGSGTRLTVV.

The rearrangement joins TRBV7-6 to TRBJ2-5; 7 nucleotides align to TRBD1. The CDR3 totals 16 residues. After removal of 3 bases from V and 5 bases from J, the junction contained 12 bases not matched to a gene. Germline V lookup: CDR1 SGHVS, CDR2 FNYEAQ. The CDR3 sequence: CASSFEPTGPGETQYF. CDR3 nucleotide sequence: TGTGCCAGCAGCTTCGAGCCGACAGGGCCGGGCGAGACCCAGTACTTC.

This sequence joins TRBV5-4 and TRBJ2-3; D ambiguous. The CDR3 contains 13 residues. V was shortened by 5 bases and J by 3 bases, with 10 bases between the two germline ends. Germline V gene sequence: CDR1 SGHNT, CDR2 YYREEE (reference sequence). CDR3 in DNA: TGTGCCAGCAGTCCAGGACGAACAGATACGCAGTATTTT. This codes for CASSPGRTDTQYF. Together with reference TRBV5-4 and TRBJ2-3, the CDR3 gives the full variable domain: ETGVTQSPTHLIKTRGQQVTLRCSSQSGHNTVSWYQQALGQGPQFIFQYYREEENGRGNFPPRFSGLQFPNYSSELNVNALELDDSALYLCASSPGRTDTQYFGPGTRLTVL.

V usage is TRBV12-2 and J usage is TRBJ1-2; the table gives TRBD1 as D, unverified against the DNA. TRBV12-2 constitutes a pseudogene. This CDR3 is 15 amino acids long. CDR3 amino acids: CASRLGPTGSDGYTF. The DNA for the CDR3 is TGTGCAAGTCGCTTAGGACCGACAGGATCGGATGGCTACACCTTC.

This chain joins TRBV18 and TRBJ2-3; D is unclear. Trimming took off 1 base at V and 2 bases at J, with 13 bases between the two ends. Germline V CDR1 and CDR2: KGHSH, LQKENI. The CDR3 extends over 16 amino acids. This CDR3 reads CASSPLAPENTDTQYF. CDR3 sequence (DNA): TGTGCCAGCTCACCACTGGCACCCGAAAACACAGATACGCAGTATTTT.

The chain is built from TRBV5-1 and TRBJ2-7, with 7 bases lining up with TRBD1. With V trimmed by 1 base and J by 6 bases, 7 bases remained unmatched. The germline V gene encodes CDR1 SGHRS and CDR2 YFSETQ. The CDR3 is made up of 14 amino acids. CDR3 sequence: CASSLRDRAPEQYF. For the CDR3, the DNA is TGCGCCAGCAGCTTGAGAGACAGGGCGCCCGAGCAGTACTTC.

For the CDR3, the DNA is TGTGCCAGCAGCTCAGGAGGGGTAGGGGCGGACGAGCAGTACTTC. Its protein is CASSSGGVGADEQYF. This rearrangement joins TRBV6-2 or TRBV6-3 to TRBJ2-7; D perhaps matches TRBD2 (6 bases). Trimming took off 6 bases at V and 5 bases at J, with 20 bases between the two ends. CDR3 length equals 15 residues. The germline gives CDR1 MNHEY, CDR2 SVGEGT.

The genes are TRBV6-5 and TRBJ1-2; D is unclear. V was shortened by 5 bases and J by 2 bases, with 6 bases between the two germline ends. The CDR3 is made up of 12 amino acids. The germline gives CDR1 MNHEY, CDR2 SVGAGI. CDR3 sequence (DNA): TGTGCCAGCAGTCTTGACAACTATGGCTACACCTTC. Amino acid sequence: CASSLDNYGYTF.

The chain carries TRBV5-1 and TRBJ2-2, with 8 bases that match TRBD1. Germline CDR1 is SGHRS and CDR2 is YFSETQ. With V trimmed by 7 bases and J by 7 bases, 9 bases remained unmatched. This CDR3 contains 14 residues. DNA of the CDR3: TGCGCCAGCGGGGGATCAGGGGGCTTCGGGGAGCTGTTTTTT. Protein: CASGGSGGFGELFF.

The rearrangement uses TRBV27 and TRBJ2-1, with TRBD2 matching over 8 bases. Germline V CDR1 and CDR2: MNHEY, SMNVEV (reference sequence). With V trimmed by 1 base and J by 6 bases, 5 bases remained unmatched. The CDR3 has 15 residues. This chain's CDR3 is CASSLLGAGGNEQFF. CDR3 coding DNA: TGTGCCAGCAGTTTATTGGGGGCGGGGGGCAATGAGCAGTTCTTC.

This clone was recorded once. The chain is built from TRBV23-1 and TRBJ1-4; TRBD1 aligns across 7 bases. TRBV23-1 is an open reading frame whose function is uncertain. This CDR3 region has 14 residues. Germline trimming cut 8 bases from V and 5 bases from J; bases unmatched to any gene: 8. Written as DNA, the CDR3 is TGCGCCAGCCTATCGGGGACAGAAAATGAAAAACTGTTTTTT. This codes for CASLSGTENEKLFF.

V gene TRBV28 combines with J gene TRBJ2-4; the match to TRBD1 covers 10 bases. Germline CDR1 is MDHEN and CDR2 is SYDVKM. Trimming cost V 3 bases and J 6 bases; bases outside gene matches: 2. The length of the CDR3 is 14 residues. Here the CDR3 DNA reads TGTGCCAGCAGTTTTAGGACAGGGGGAAACATTCAGTACTTC. Translation gives CASSFRTGGNIQYF. The full variable domain, completed using reference TRBV28 and TRBJ2-4, is DVKVTQSSRYLVKRTGEKVFLECVQDMDHENMFWYRQDPGLGLRLIYFSYDVKMKEKGDIPEGYSVSREKKERFSLILESASTNQTSMYLCASSFRTGGNIQYFGAGTRLSVL.

The chain is built from TRBV30 and TRBJ1-1; D is uncertain. With 3 bases removed from V and 4 bases from J, the gap between germline ends came to 9 bases. CDR3 length: 12 amino acids. Germline values: CDR1 GTSNPN, CDR2 SVGIG (reference sequence). The CDR3 region is CAWRPGSTEAFF. The DNA for the CDR3 is TGTGCCTGGAGACCGGGGAGCACTGAAGCTTTCTTT.

V gene TRBV24-1 combines with J gene TRBJ1-1; 7 nucleotides match TRBD1. Germline assignment: CDR1 KGHDR and CDR2 SFDVKD. CDR3 length: 15 residues. Trimming at V came to 7 bases and at J to 1 base, leaving 8 bases not matched to a gene. CDR3 coding DNA: TGTGCCACCAGCCAGGGGGGTTTGGGGAACACTGAAGCTTTCTTT. Translated, it gives CATSQGGLGNTEAFF.